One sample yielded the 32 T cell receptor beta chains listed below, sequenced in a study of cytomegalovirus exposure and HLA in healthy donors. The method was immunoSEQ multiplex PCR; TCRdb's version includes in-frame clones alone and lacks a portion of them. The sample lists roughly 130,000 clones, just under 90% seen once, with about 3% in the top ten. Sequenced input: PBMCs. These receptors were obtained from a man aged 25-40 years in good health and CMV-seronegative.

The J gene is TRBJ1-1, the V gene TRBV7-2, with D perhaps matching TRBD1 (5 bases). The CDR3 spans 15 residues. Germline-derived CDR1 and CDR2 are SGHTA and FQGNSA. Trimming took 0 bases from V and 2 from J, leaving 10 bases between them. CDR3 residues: CASSLAGDSNTEAFF. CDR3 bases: TGTGCCAGCAGCTTAGCGGGTGACAGCAACACTGAAGCTTTCTTT.

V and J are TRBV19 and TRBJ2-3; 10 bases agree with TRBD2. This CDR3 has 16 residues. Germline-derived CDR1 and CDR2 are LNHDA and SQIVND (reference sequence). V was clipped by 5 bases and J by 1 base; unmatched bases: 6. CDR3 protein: CASSSLLAGRTDTQYF. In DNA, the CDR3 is TGTGCCAGTAGTTCCCTACTAGCGGGGCGCACAGATACGCAGTATTTT.

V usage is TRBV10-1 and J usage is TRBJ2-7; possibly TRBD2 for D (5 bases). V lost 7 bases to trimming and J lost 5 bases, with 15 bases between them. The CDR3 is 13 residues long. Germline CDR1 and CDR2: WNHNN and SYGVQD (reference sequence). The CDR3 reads CASMASGTNEQYF. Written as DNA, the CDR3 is TGCGCCAGCATGGCGAGCGGCACCAACGAGCAGTACTTC.

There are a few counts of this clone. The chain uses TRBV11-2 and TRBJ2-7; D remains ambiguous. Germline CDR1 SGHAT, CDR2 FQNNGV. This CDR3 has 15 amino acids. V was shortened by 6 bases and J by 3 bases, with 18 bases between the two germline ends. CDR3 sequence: CASRLSGQVLYEQYF. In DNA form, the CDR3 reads TGTGCCAGCAGGCTTAGTGGCCAGGTCCTCTACGAGCAGTACTTC.

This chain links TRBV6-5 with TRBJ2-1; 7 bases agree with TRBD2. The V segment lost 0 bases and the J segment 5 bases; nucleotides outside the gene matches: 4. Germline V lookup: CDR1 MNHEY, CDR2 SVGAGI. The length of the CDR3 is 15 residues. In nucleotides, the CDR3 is TGTGCCAGCAGTTACTCGGCGGGGGAGCACAATGAGCAGTTCTTC. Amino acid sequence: CASSYSAGEHNEQFF.

In DNA, the CDR3 is TGTGCCAGCAGGGGAACAGGAATTGAAGCTTTCTTT. Translating it yields CASRGTGIEAFF. This chain joins TRBV6-5 and TRBJ1-1, with D perhaps matching TRBD1 (5 bases). Deletions cut 6 bases from V and 7 bases from J, with 12 bases between. Germline-derived CDR1 and CDR2 are MNHEY and SVGAGI. The CDR3 is made up of 12 amino acids.

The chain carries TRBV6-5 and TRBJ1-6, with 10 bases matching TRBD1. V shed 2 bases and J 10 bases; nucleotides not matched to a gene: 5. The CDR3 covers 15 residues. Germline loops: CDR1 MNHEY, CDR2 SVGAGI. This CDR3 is CASSYHGQGGSPLHF. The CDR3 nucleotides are TGTGCCAGCAGTTACCACGGACAGGGGGGCTCACCCCTCCACTTT.

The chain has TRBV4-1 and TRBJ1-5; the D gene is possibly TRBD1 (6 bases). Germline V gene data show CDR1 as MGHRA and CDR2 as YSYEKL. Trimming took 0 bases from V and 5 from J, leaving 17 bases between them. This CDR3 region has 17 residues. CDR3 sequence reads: CASSQDSRDTTYQPQHF. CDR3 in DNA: TGCGCCAGCAGCCAAGACAGTAGGGACACGACGTATCAGCCCCAGCATTTT.

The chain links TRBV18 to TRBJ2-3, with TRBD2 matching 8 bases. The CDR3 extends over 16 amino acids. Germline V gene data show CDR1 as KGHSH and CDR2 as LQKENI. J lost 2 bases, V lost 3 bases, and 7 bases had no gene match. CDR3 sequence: CASSPGAGAYTDTQYF. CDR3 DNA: TGTGCCAGCTCACCGGGAGCGGGGGCCTACACAGATACGCAGTATTTT.

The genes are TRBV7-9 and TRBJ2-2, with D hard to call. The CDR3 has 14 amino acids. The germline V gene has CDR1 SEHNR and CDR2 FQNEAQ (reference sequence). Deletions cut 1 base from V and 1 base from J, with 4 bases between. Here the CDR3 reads CASSLVRNTGELFF. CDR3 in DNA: TGTGCCAGCAGCTTAGTCAGGAACACCGGGGAGCTGTTTTTT.

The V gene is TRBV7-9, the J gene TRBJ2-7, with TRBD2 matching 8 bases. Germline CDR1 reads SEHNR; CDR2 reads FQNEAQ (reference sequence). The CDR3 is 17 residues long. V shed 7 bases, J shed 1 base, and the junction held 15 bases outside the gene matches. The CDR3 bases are TGTGCCAGCAACCCTCCCCGCGGGGGGCCGGAGTCCTACGAGCAGTACTTC. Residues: CASNPPRGGPESYEQYF. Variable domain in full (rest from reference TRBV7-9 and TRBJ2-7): DTGVSQNPRHKITKRGQNVTFRCDPISEHNRLYWYRQTLGQGPEFLTYFQNEAQLEKSRLLSDRFSAERPKGSFSTLEIQRTEQGDSAMYLCASNPPRGGPESYEQYFGPGTRLTVT.

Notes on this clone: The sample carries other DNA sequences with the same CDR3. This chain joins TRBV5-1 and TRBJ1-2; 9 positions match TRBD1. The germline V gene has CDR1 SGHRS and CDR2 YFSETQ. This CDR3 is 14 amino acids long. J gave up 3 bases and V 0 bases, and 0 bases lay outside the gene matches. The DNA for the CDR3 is TGCGCCAGCAGCTTGGGGACAGGGGACTATGGCTACACCTTC. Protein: CASSLGTGDYGYTF.

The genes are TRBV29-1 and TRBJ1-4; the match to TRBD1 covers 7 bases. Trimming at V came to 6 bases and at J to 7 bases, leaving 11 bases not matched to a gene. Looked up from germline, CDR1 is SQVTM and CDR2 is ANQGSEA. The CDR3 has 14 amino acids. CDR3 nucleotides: TGCAGCGTCGGAACCGGGACAGCAGGTGAAAAACTGTTTTTT. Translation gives CSVGTGTAGEKLFF.

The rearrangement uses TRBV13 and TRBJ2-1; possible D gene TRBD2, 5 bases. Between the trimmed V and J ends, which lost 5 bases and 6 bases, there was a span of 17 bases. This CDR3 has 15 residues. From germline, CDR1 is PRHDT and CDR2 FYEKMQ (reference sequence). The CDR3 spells CASSALAGQGNEQFF. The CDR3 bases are TGTGCCAGCAGCGCACTTGCGGGCCAAGGCAATGAGCAGTTCTTC. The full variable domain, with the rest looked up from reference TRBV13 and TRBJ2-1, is AAGVIQSPRHLIKEKRETATLKCYPIPRHDTVYWYQQGPGQDPQFLISFYEKMQSDKGSIPDRFSAQQFSDYHSELNMSSLELGDSALYFCASSALAGQGNEQFFGPGTRLTVL.

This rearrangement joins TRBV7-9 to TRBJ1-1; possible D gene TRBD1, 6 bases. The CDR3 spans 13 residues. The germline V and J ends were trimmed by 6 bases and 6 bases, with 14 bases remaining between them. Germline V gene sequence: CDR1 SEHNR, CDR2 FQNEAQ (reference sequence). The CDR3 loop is CASRTTGTAEAFF. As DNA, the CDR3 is TGTGCCAGCAGAACTACAGGGACGGCTGAAGCTTTCTTT.

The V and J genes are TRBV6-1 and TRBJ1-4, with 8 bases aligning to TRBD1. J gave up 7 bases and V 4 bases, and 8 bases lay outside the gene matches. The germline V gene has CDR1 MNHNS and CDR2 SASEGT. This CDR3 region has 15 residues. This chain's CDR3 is CASSASGTGGEKLFF. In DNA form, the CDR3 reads TGTGCCAGCAGTGCCTCCGGGACAGGCGGTGAAAAACTGTTTTTT.

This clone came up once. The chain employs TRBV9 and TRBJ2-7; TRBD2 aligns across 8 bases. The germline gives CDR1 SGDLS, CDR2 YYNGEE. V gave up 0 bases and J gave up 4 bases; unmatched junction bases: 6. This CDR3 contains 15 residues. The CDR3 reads CASSVVRGGSYEQYF. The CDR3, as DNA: TGTGCCAGCAGCGTAGTTCGCGGGGGGTCGTACGAGCAGTACTTC.

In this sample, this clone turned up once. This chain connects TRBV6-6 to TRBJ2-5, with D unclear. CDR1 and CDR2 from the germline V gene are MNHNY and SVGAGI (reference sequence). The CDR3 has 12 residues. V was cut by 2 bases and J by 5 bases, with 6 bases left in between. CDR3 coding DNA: TGTGCCAGCAGTTACACTCGGGAGACCCAGTACTTC. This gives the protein CASSYTRETQYF.

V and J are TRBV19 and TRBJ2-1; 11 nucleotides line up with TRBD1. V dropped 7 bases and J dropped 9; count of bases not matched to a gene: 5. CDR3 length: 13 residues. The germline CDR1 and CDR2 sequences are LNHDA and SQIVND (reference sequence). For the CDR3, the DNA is TGTGCCAGTACGGGACAGGGGGTCCCTGAGCAGTTCTTC. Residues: CASTGQGVPEQFF.

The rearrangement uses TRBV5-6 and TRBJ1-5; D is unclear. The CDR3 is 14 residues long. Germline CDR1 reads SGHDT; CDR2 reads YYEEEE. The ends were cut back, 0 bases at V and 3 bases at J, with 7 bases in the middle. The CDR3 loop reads CASSLGQFNQPQHF. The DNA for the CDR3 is TGTGCCAGCAGCTTGGGGCAGTTCAATCAGCCCCAGCATTTT.

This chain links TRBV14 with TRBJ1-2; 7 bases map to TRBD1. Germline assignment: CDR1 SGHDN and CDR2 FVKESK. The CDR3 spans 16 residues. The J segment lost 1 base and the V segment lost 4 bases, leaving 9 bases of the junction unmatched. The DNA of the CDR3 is TGTGCCAGCAGCCTTCATCAAGGGACAGATAACTATGGCTACACCTTC. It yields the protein CASSLHQGTDNYGYTF. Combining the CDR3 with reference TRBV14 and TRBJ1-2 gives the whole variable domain EAGVTQFPSHSVIEKGQTVTLRCDPISGHDNLYWYRRVMGKEIKFLLHFVKESKQDESGMPNNRFLAERTGGTYSTLKVQPAELEDSGVYFCASSLHQGTDNYGYTFGSGTRLTVV.

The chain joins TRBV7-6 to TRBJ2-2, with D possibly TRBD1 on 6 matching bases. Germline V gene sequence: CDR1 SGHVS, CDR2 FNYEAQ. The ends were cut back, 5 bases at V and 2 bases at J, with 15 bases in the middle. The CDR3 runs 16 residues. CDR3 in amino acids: CASSHGDIPNTGELFF. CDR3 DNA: TGTGCCAGCAGCCACGGGGACATTCCAAACACCGGGGAGCTGTTTTTT.

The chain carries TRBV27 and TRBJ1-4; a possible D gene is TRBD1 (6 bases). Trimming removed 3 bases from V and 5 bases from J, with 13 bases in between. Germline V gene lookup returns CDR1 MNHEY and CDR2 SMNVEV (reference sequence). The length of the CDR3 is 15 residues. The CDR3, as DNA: TGTGCCAGCAGTTTGGTGCAGGGGACGAATGAAAAACTGTTTTTT. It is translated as CASSLVQGTNEKLFF.

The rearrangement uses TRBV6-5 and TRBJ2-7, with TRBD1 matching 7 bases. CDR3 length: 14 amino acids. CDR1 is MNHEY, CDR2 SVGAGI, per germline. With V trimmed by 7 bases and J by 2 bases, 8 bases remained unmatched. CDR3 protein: CASTPRTGTYEQYF. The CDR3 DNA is TGTGCCAGCACCCCTAGGACAGGTACCTACGAGCAGTACTTC.

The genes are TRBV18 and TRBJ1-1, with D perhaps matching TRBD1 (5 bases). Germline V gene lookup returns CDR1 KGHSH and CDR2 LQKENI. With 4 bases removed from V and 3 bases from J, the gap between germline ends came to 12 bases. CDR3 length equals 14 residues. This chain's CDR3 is CASSRTLQDTEAFF. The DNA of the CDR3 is TGTGCCAGCTCACGAACTCTACAGGACACTGAAGCTTTCTTT.

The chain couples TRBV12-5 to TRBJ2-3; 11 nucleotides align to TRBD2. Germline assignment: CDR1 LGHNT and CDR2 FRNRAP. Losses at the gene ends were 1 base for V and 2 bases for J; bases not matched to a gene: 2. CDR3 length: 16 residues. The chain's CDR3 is CASGLGLAGPTDTQYF. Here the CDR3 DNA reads TGTGCTAGTGGTTTGGGACTAGCGGGGCCCACAGATACGCAGTATTTT.

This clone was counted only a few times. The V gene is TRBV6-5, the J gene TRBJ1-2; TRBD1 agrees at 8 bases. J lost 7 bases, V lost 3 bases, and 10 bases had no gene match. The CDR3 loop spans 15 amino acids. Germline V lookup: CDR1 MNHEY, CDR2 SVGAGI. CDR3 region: CASSYGVDRGFGYTF. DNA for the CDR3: TGTGCCAGCAGTTATGGGGTTGACAGGGGTTTTGGCTACACCTTC.

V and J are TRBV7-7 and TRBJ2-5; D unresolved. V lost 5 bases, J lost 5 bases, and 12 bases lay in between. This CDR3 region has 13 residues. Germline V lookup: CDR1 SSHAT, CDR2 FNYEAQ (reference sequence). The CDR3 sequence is CASSQTGLETQYF. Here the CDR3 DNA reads TGTGCCAGCAGCCAGACTGGTTTGGAGACCCAGTACTTC.

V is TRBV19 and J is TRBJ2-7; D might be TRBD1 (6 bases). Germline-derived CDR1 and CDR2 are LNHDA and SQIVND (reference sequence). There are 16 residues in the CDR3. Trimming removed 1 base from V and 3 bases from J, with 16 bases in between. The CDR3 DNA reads TGTGCCAGTAGTATAGTCCAGGGGATGGCACTCTACGAGCAGTACTTC. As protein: CASSIVQGMALYEQYF.

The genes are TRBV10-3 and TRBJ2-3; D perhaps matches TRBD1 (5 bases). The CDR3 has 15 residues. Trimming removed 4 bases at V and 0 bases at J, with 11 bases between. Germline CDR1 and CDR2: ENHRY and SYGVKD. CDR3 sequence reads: CAISGVQGSTDTQYF. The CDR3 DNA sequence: TGTGCCATCAGTGGAGTGCAGGGAAGCACAGATACGCAGTATTTT.

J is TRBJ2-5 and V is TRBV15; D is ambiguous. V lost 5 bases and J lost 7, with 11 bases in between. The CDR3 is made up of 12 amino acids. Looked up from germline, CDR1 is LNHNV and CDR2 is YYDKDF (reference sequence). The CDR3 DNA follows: TGTGCCACCAGCCCCGCCTCGGGGACCCAGTACTTC. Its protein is CATSPASGTQYF.

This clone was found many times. This chain's CDR3 is CASSSDGGEQYF. Here the CDR3 DNA reads TGTGCCAGCAGCTCCGACGGGGGCGAGCAGTACTTC. The chain uses TRBV11-3 and TRBJ2-7; D possibly corresponds to TRBD2 (6 bases). With 4 bases removed from V and 6 bases from J, the gap between germline ends came to 10 bases. Per the germline V gene, CDR1 is SGHNT and CDR2 is YENEEA. This CDR3 comprises 12 residues.